The 19 T cell receptor beta chains given below trace back to one sample, sequenced in a study of T cells in Graves' hyperthyroidism and ophthalmopathy. TCR beta CDR3 sequences were amplified from RNA transcripts. Initially, a first-round RT-PCR of the TCR CDR3 employed the HTBI primer set. TCRdb ran MiXCR on the multiplex PCR reads and lists one entry per CDR3 protein. The sample includes roughly 500,000 distinct CDR3 sequences, 35% to 55% seen only once; the top ten take 15% to 20%. Material for sequencing was peripheral blood or thyroid tissue (not recorded which). These receptors were collected from an adult woman with Graves' disease, either hyperthyroidism or ophthalmopathy (not recorded which).

This clonotype appeared many times. The chain couples TRBV12-3 or TRBV12-4 to TRBJ1-2; 10 bases agree with TRBD1. This CDR3 region has 14 residues. V gave up 11 bases and J gave up 4 bases; unmatched junction bases: 10. CDR3 in DNA: TGTGCCTCGCAAACGGGGACAGGGGCCTATGGCTACACCTTC. Encoded protein: CASQTGTGAYGYTF.

This clonotype was observed at least ten times. V gene TRBV5-1 combines with J gene TRBJ1-1; D is undetermined. Trimming shortened V by 5 bases and J by 3 bases, and 11 bases separated the two germline ends. This CDR3 has 13 residues. Germline loops: CDR1 SGHRS, CDR2 YFSETQ. The CDR3 coding sequence is TGCGCCAGCAGGCAAGGGAAGGACACTGAAGCTTTCTTT. Translation: CASRQGKDTEAFF.

This clonotype occurred many times. The genes are TRBV7-9 and TRBJ1-3, with 7 nucleotides matching TRBD1. Per the germline V gene, CDR1 is SEHNR and CDR2 is FQNEAQ (reference sequence). V trimming: 4 bases; J trimming: 3 bases; junction bases outside the gene matches: 9. This CDR3 comprises 16 residues. The chain's CDR3 is CASSYYPQGYGNTIYF. The CDR3 DNA sequence: TGTGCCAGCAGCTACTACCCACAGGGGTATGGAAACACCATATATTTT.

This sequence joins TRBV7-9 and TRBJ2-5; the D is unclear. The J call may be in error: the DNA end matches TRBJ2-4 better. The CDR3 length is 12 residues. Germline V gives CDR1 SEHNR, CDR2 FQNEAQ (reference sequence). CDR3: CASQNAKNIQYF. DNA of the CDR3: TGTGCCAGCCAAAACGCAAAAAACATTCAGTACTTC.

The chain joins TRBV25-1 to TRBJ1-1; TRBD1 is a possible D gene (6 bases). Per germline, CDR1 MGHDK and CDR2 SYGVNS. V was shortened by 3 bases and J by 0 bases, with 14 bases between the two germline ends. The CDR3 has 16 residues. The DNA of the CDR3 is TGTGCCAGCAGTGATCGGACAGAGGGGATGAACACTGAAGCTTTCTTT. Its translation is CASSDRTEGMNTEAFF.

This clonotype was picked up many times. The V and J genes are TRBV19 and TRBJ2-7, with TRBD1 matching 8 bases. The germline CDR1 and CDR2 sequences are LNHDA and SQIVND (reference sequence). V lost 5 bases to trimming and J lost 6 bases; unmatched junction nucleotides: 9. The CDR3 spans 14 residues. Here the CDR3 DNA reads TGTGCCAGTAGTGCCTCCGGACAGGGCGGCGAGCAGTACTTC. Amino acids: CASSASGQGGEQYF.

This clonotype was detected only once. The J gene is TRBJ2-7, the V gene TRBV7-9; 13 nucleotides line up with TRBD2. The DNA end favors TRBJ2-1, so the J call may be wrong. Germline V gene lookup returns CDR1 SEHNR and CDR2 FQNEAQ (reference sequence). The CDR3 runs 15 residues. CDR3 residues: CASSPTSGRSGEQFF. CDR3 in DNA: TGTGCCAGCAGCCCGACTAGCGGGAGGTCAGGTGAGCAGTTCTTC.

This clonotype has just a few counts. V usage is TRBV20-1 and J usage is TRBJ2-3; the match to TRBD2 covers 7 bases. V lost 1 base, J lost 0 bases, and 4 bases stayed unmatched. CDR1 is DFQATT and CDR2 is SNEGSKA in the germline V gene (reference sequence). The CDR3 has 15 amino acids. CDR3 region: CSARGLAGSTDTQYF. DNA for the CDR3: TGCAGTGCTAGAGGACTAGCCGGTAGCACAGATACGCAGTATTTT.

The table lists this clonotype with many counts. The chain uses TRBV18 and TRBJ1-1; D unclear. This CDR3 has 11 amino acids. Per germline, CDR1 KGHSH and CDR2 LQKENI. Trimming removed 3 bases at V and 6 bases at J, with 5 bases between. The CDR3 DNA reads TGTGCCAGCTCACCCACTTCTGAAGCTTTCTTT. It yields the protein CASSPTSEAFF. Drawing the rest from reference TRBV18 and TRBJ1-1, the complete variable domain is NAGVMQNPRHLVRRRGQEARLRCSPMKGHSHVYWYRQLPEEGLKFMVYLQKENIIDESGMPKERFSAEFPKEGPSILRIQQVVRGDSAAYFCASSPTSEAFFGQGTRLTVV.

This clonotype occurred many times. The genes are TRBV7-8 and TRBJ2-7, with a possible D match to TRBD2 (6 bases). V lost 10 bases, J lost 3 bases, and 16 bases lay in between. Per the germline V gene, CDR1 is SGHVS and CDR2 is FQNEAQ. CDR3 size: 13 residues. The CDR3 DNA reads as TGTGCCACCGGCTTAGGAGGGGACTACGAGCAGTACTTC. This gives the protein CATGLGGDYEQYF. The complete variable domain, with remaining parts taken from reference TRBV7-8 and TRBJ2-7, reads GAGVSQSPRYKVAKRGQDVALRCDPISGHVSLFWYQQALGQGPEFLTYFQNEAQLDKSGLPSDRFFAERPEGSVSTLKIQRTQQEDSAVYLCATGLGGDYEQYFGPGTRLTVT.

Many counts were recorded for this clonotype. The CDR3 loop is CASSQANAIQPQHF. CDR3 DNA sequence: TGTGCCAGCAGCCAAGCTAATGCAATTCAACCCCAGCATTTT. The chain uses TRBV3-1 and TRBJ1-5; D call uncertain. The CDR3 runs to 14 residues. Germline loops: CDR1 LGHDT, CDR2 YNNKEL (reference sequence). Deletions cut 1 base from V and 10 bases from J, with 14 bases between.

This rearrangement joins TRBV7-9 to TRBJ2-2; 7 nucleotides agree with TRBD1. J lost 5 bases, V lost 0 bases, and 6 bases had no gene match. The length of the CDR3 is 16 residues. In germline, CDR1 is SEHNR, CDR2 FQNEAQ (reference sequence). CDR3 sequence reads: CASSLATGSITGELFF. CDR3 DNA sequence: TGTGCCAGCAGCTTAGCGACAGGGAGTATTACCGGGGAGCTGTTTTTT.

This clonotype has more than one count but fewer than ten. This chain joins TRBV7-9 and TRBJ2-7; 11 bases are shared with TRBD2. With 6 bases clipped from V and 5 bases from J, the junction kept 12 bases outside the gene matches. The V gene's germline CDR1 is SEHNR and CDR2 FQNEAQ (reference sequence). The CDR3 is made up of 16 amino acids. The CDR3 region is CASRPRASGRPHEQYF. CDR3 DNA: TGTGCCAGCAGGCCGAGGGCTAGCGGGAGGCCCCACGAGCAGTACTTC. The variable domain in full, with the rest retrieved from reference TRBV7-9 and TRBJ2-7, is DTGVSQNPRHKITKRGQNVTFRCDPISEHNRLYWYRQTLGQGPEFLTYFQNEAQLEKSRLLSDRFSAERPKGSFSTLEIQRTEQGDSAMYLCASRPRASGRPHEQYFGPGTRLTVT.

This clonotype appeared once. The junction and the germline gene differ at one end; a read error may be behind it. As DNA, the CDR3 is TGTGCCTGCAGTGCTGCCTTCCTAGGGGGGAACTATGGCTACACCTTC. Protein sequence: CACSAAFLGGNYGYTF. This chain uses TRBV25-1 with TRBJ1-2, with D perhaps matching TRBD1 (6 bases). This CDR3 has 16 amino acids. Germline lookup yields CDR1 MGHDK and CDR2 SYGVNS.

At least ten counts were recorded for this clonotype. The chain recombines TRBV20-1 with TRBJ1-1, with 10 bases lining up with TRBD1. Germline assignment: CDR1 DFQATT and CDR2 SNEGSKA (reference sequence). The CDR3 is 12 amino acids. The CDR3 loop reads CSQTGGLPEAFF. CDR3 nucleotides: TGCAGCCAGACAGGGGGCCTCCCCGAAGCTTTCTTT.

This clonotype was counted many times. CDR3 region: CASSRRPQGEETQYF. CDR3 nucleotides: TGCGCCAGCAGCCGCAGACCTCAGGGGGAAGAGACCCAGTACTTC. The chain recombines TRBV4-1 with TRBJ2-5, with TRBD1 matching 7 bases. The length of the CDR3 is 15 residues. The V gene end was trimmed by 4 bases and the J gene end by 3 bases; junction bases not matched to a gene: 8. Germline CDR1 and CDR2: MGHRA and YSYEKL.

J is TRBJ2-3 and V is TRBV6-1; 7 bases map to TRBD1. Germline values: CDR1 MNHNS, CDR2 SASEGT. Trimming took 10 bases from V and 6 from J; bases not matched to a gene: 10. The CDR3 totals 13 residues. The CDR3 protein is CATQGDFIDTQYF. The CDR3 DNA reads TGTGCCACGCAGGGGGATTTTATTGATACGCAGTATTTT.

A remark on this clonotype: This likely comes from a read error, as the CDR3 has no conserved phenylalanine or tryptophan at its end. The chain recombines TRBV7-9 with TRBJ2-2, with D perhaps TRBD2 (5 bases). Per the germline V gene, CDR1 is SEHNR and CDR2 is FQNEAQ (reference sequence). The CDR3 has 16 amino acids. V lost 5 bases and J 5 bases, leaving 18 bases between the germline ends. The CDR3 loop reads CASSPQAVGETGELFS. In DNA, the CDR3 is TGTGCCAGCAGCCCCCAAGCAGTTGGGGAGACCGGGGAGCTGTTTTCT.

The chain joins TRBV24-1 to TRBJ1-3, with D maybe TRBD1 (5 bases). V was pared by 4 bases and J by 2 bases, with 8 bases between. CDR3 length: 14 amino acids. The V gene's germline CDR1 is KGHDR and CDR2 SFDVKD. The CDR3 DNA is TGTGCCACCAGTGACCCCAGGGCTGGAAACACCATATATTTT. This codes for CATSDPRAGNTIYF.